These T cell receptor beta chains were read from a single sample in a study of cytomegalovirus exposure and HLA in healthy donors. The table came from immunoSEQ multiplex PCR; TCRdb's copy has only in-frame clones and leaves some out. The data show around 87,000 clones, approximately 84% seen once. Input material: PBMCs. These receptors originate from a girl aged 2-10 years in good health and CMV-seropositive. CDR3s include the opening cysteine and the closing phenylalanine or tryptophan. D genes are given only for firm matches. Some rows have no size entry. The others give once, few or many, or a class for an expanded clone.

cdr3_nt cdr3_aa v_call d_call clone_size cdr3_length j_call
TGTGCCAGCAGTTTTGCCTCGTCGACTAGCGGGAGCACAGATACGCAGTATTTT CASSFASSTSGSTDTQYF TRBV28 TRBD2 - 18 TRBJ2-3
TGTGCCAGCTCCCCGACGGACAGAGGCAATCAGCCCCAGCATTTT CASSPTDRGNQPQHF TRBV2 - - 15 TRBJ1-5
TGTGCCAGCAGTTACGGCGGGACAGGACAAGAGACCCAGTACTTC CASSYGGTGQETQYF TRBV6-5 TRBD1 - 15 TRBJ2-5
TGTGCCAGCAGCCCCGGGACAGGGCCCTACGAGCAGTACTTC CASSPGTGPYEQYF TRBV6-5 TRBD1 - 14 TRBJ2-7
TGTGCCAGCAGCCAAGAGCGGGAGTTGGTAGAGACCCAGTACTTC CASSQERELVETQYF TRBV4-2 TRBD2 - 15 TRBJ2-5
TGTGCCAGCAGAGGACAGGGTTTCGGGACCCAGTACTTC CASRGQGFGTQYF TRBV28 TRBD1 few 13 TRBJ2-5
TGCGCCAGCAGCTTCCCCAGCGGGATAACTAGAGCTGAGCAGTTCTTC CASSFPSGITRAEQFF TRBV5-1 TRBD2 - 16 TRBJ2-1
TGTGCCAGCCGCGGGGAGGTTGAGGGGTCCTACAATGAGCAGTTCTTC CASRGEVEGSYNEQFF TRBV2 - - 16 TRBJ2-1
TGTGCCAGCAGCTTAGGGGCAGGGACTGGAAACACCATATATTTT CASSLGAGTGNTIYF TRBV13 - - 15 TRBJ1-3
TGTGCCAGCAGTTTACTCAATCAGCCCCAGCATTTT CASSLLNQPQHF TRBV27 - - 12 TRBJ1-5
TGTGCCAGCAGTTACTCAGGGGGCGGATATGGCTACACCTTC CASSYSGGGYGYTF TRBV6-5 TRBD1 - 14 TRBJ1-2
TGTGCCAGCAGTGGGGACAGCGTCGTCTCCTACGAGCAGTACTTC CASSGDSVVSYEQYF TRBV2 TRBD1 - 15 TRBJ2-7
TGTGCCTCAAGGGGTCCTAGGGTTAGCAATCAGCCCCAGCATTTT CASRGPRVSNQPQHF TRBV30 - - 15 TRBJ1-5
TGTGCCAGCAGTTTCAGCGGGAGCGCCCCAGATACGCAGTATTTT CASSFSGSAPDTQYF TRBV27 TRBD2 - 15 TRBJ2-3
TGTGCCAGCAGCCGGGAAAATCAGCCCCAGCATTTT CASSRENQPQHF TRBV9 - - 12 TRBJ1-5
TGTGCCACTTTGGGCAGGTTCGCCGGGGAGCTGTTTTTT CATLGRFAGELFF TRBV19 - few 13 TRBJ2-2
TGTGCCAGCAGTTTCTTTTCGGGGGATTCGAGCCAAGAGACCCAGTACTTC CASSFFSGDSSQETQYF TRBV28 - - 17 TRBJ2-5
TGTGCCAGCAGTTACCGGACCCCGAACGGGAACGAGCAGTACTTC CASSYRTPNGNEQYF TRBV6-5 - - 15 TRBJ2-7
TGTGCCATCAGTGACGCAGGAAGCAATCAGCCCCAGCATTTT CAISDAGSNQPQHF TRBV10-3 - few 14 TRBJ1-5
TGTGCCACCCGCGGACTTGCCTACGAGCAGTACTTC CATRGLAYEQYF TRBV27 - - 12 TRBJ2-7
TGTGCCAGCAGTTTAACCGGACACTCATCAAGGCCCCAGCATTTT CASSLTGHSSRPQHF TRBV27 - - 15 TRBJ1-5
TGTGCCAGCAGCCAAGCTCCAGGCAGGGGTGGTGGTGGCTACACCTTC CASSQAPGRGGGGYTF TRBV14 - - 16 TRBJ1-2
TGTGCCAGCAGAGGACTAGCGGGAGTTCGAAATGAGCAGTTCTTC CASRGLAGVRNEQFF TRBV6-1 TRBD2 - 15 TRBJ2-1
TGTGCCAGCAGCCCAGGGGACACCCACTCCTACGAGCAGTACTTC CASSPGDTHSYEQYF TRBV28 - - 15 TRBJ2-7
TGTGCCAGCAGCGTAGATTTTAGAGGGACAGCAATTGACAATGAGCAGTTCTTC CASSVDFRGTAIDNEQFF TRBV9 TRBD1 - 18 TRBJ2-1
TGTGCCAGTATCCCAGTGGGCTACACCGGGGAGCTGTTTTTT CASIPVGYTGELFF TRBV19 - - 14 TRBJ2-2
TGTGCCAGTAGTATACAGGGATTCGACACTGAAGCTTTCTTT CASSIQGFDTEAFF TRBV19 - few 14 TRBJ1-1
TGTGCCAGCAGTGGGACCCCCGGGACAGCATACGAGCAGTACTTC CASSGTPGTAYEQYF TRBV6-1 TRBD1 - 15 TRBJ2-7
TGTGCCAGCAGCTCCTCAACCTCGGACAGCAACACCGGGGAGCTGTTTTTT CASSSSTSDSNTGELFF TRBV5-4 - - 17 TRBJ2-2
TGTGCCTGGAGCCCTTGGGCTCTTGGGTCGTCAGATACGCAGTATTTT CAWSPWALGSSDTQYF TRBV30 - - 16 TRBJ2-3
TGTGCCAGCAGTTACTCTAACTACGAGCAGTACTTC CASSYSNYEQYF TRBV6-5 - - 12 TRBJ2-7
TGTGCCAGCAGTTCCTTACGGACAGGGAAGGGATACGAGCAGTACTTC CASSSLRTGKGYEQYF TRBV28 TRBD1 - 16 TRBJ2-7
TGTGCCAGCTCACTACGAGGCGGATACATGAACACTGAAGCTTTCTTT CASSLRGGYMNTEAFF TRBV18 - - 16 TRBJ1-1
TGTGCCAGCAGTCGTGACAGCTATGGCTACACCTTC CASSRDSYGYTF TRBV6-5 - - 12 TRBJ1-2
TGTGCCAGCAGCTTGGCGGGACAGGGATTCGGGGAGACCCAGTACTTC CASSLAGQGFGETQYF TRBV5-5 TRBD1 - 16 TRBJ2-5
TGTGCCAGCAGAAGACTTCTAGCGGGCCAAGAGACCCAGTACTTC CASRRLLAGQETQYF TRBV27 TRBD2 - 15 TRBJ2-5
TGTGCCAGCAGTTTTGCGGGATTGGGCACTGAAGCTTTCTTT CASSFAGLGTEAFF TRBV25-1 - few 14 TRBJ1-1
TGCGCCAGCAGCCAAGATAGAACAGGGGGATGGACTGAAGCTTTCTTT CASSQDRTGGWTEAFF TRBV4-3 TRBD1 - 16 TRBJ1-1
TGTGCCTGGGGTCTTGACAGGGGGCGGGCCACTGAAGCTTTCTTT CAWGLDRGRATEAFF TRBV30 TRBD1 - 15 TRBJ1-1
TGTGCCAGCAGCTTGGCGGTACAGATAATTTACAATGAGCAGTTCTTC CASSLAVQIIYNEQFF TRBV5-6 - - 16 TRBJ2-1
TGTGCCAGAAAGCGGGTTGGCACTGGGGCCAACGTCCTGACTTTC CARKRVGTGANVLTF TRBV7-9 - - 15 TRBJ2-6
TGTGCCAGCAGCTTAGTACATCCCGAGCAGTACTTC CASSLVHPEQYF TRBV7-2 - - 12 TRBJ2-7
TGTGCCAGCAGAGTGGACAGGGGCGAAAAACTGTTTTTT CASRVDRGEKLFF TRBV28 TRBD1 - 13 TRBJ1-4
TGCAGCGTATCGGACGGGGCCGGGGAGCTGTTTTTT CSVSDGAGELFF TRBV29-1 - - 12 TRBJ2-2
TGTGCCAGTAGTAGGTGGTACTCCGGGGAGCTGTTTTTT CASSRWYSGELFF TRBV19 - - 13 TRBJ2-2
TGTGCCAGCAGTTTAACCAGGGGTGGCTACACCTTC CASSLTRGGYTF TRBV28 - - 12 TRBJ1-2
TGCGCCAGCAGCCGACGACTAGCGGACTCCTCCTACGAGCAGTACTTC CASSRRLADSSYEQYF TRBV4-1 TRBD2 - 16 TRBJ2-7
TGTGCCAGCGGCCCCCATAGCAATCAGCCCCAGCATTTT CASGPHSNQPQHF TRBV6-5 - - 13 TRBJ1-5
TGTGCCAGCAGACAAGCGTCCGGGACTAGCGGGAGATACGAGCAGTACTTC CASRQASGTSGRYEQYF TRBV7-2 TRBD2 - 17 TRBJ2-7
TGTGCCAGCAGCTGGCGGACAGCAGATACGAACACCGGGGAGCTGTTTTTT CASSWRTADTNTGELFF TRBV5-6 - - 17 TRBJ2-2
TGCAGCGCCGCTAAGAACGAAAAACTGTTTTTT CSAAKNEKLFF TRBV29-1 - - 11 TRBJ1-4